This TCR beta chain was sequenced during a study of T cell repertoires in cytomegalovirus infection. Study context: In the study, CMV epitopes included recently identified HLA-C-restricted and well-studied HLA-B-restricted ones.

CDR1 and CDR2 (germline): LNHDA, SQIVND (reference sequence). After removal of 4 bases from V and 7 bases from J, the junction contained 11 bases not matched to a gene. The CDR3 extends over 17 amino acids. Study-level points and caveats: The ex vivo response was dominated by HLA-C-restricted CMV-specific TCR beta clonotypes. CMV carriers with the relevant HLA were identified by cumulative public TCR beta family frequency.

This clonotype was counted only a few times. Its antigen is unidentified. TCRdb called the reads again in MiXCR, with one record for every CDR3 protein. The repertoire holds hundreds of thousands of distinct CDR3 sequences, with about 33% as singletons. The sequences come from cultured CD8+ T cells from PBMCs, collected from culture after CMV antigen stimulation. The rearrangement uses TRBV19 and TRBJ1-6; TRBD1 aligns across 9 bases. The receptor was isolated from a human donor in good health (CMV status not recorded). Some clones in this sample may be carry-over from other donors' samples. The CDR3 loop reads CASSTLKQGARNSPLHF. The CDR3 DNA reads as TGTGCCAGTAGTACCCTCAAACAGGGGGCGCGAAATTCACCCCTCCACTTT.